This T cell receptor (beta chain) was obtained from a study of OX40 agonist ivuxolimab in advanced cancers. The germline V gene encodes CDR1 MNHEY and CDR2 SVGAGI. The CDR3 totals 13 residues. V was cut by 5 bases and J by 2 bases, with 7 bases left in between. Produced via immunoSEQ multiplex PCR; TCRdb's table is partial and in-frame only. The table shows about 77,000 clones, with approximately 87% occurring only once. The sample was CD4+ or CD8+ T cells sorted from blood, taken in a trial of the OX40 agonist ivuxolimab. The chain couples TRBV6-5 to TRBJ1-5; unclear D gene. This sequence originates from an adult with an advanced solid tumor such as melanoma, head and neck, liver or kidney cancer. This CDR3 is CASSPHGNQPQHF. CDR3 DNA sequence: TGTGCCAGCAGTCCCCACGGCAATCAGCCCCAGCATTTT.